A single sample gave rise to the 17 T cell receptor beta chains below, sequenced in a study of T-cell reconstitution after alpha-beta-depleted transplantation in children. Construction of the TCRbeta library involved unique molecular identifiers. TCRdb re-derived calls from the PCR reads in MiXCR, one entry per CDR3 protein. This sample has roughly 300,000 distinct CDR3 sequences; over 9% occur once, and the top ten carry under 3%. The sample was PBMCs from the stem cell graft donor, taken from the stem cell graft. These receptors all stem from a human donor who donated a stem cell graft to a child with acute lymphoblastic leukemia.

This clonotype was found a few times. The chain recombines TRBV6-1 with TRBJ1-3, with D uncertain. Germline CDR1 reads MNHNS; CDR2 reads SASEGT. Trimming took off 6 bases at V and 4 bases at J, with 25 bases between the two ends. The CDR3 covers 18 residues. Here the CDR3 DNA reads TGTGCCAGCAGCAACCTACCCCAACACGGGTTCGAAGGAAACACCATATATTTT. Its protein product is CASSNLPQHGFEGNTIYF.

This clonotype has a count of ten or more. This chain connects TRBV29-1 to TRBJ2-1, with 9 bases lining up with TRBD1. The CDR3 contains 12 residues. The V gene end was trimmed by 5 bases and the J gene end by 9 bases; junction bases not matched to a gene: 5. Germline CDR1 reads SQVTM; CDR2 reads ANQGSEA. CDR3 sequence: CSVPGQGGEQFF. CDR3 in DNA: TGCAGCGTTCCGGGACAGGGTGGTGAGCAGTTCTTC.

CDR3 nucleotides: TGTGCCAGCCGGGACGCGCTTTCCAATGAGCAGTTCTTC. It yields the protein CASRDALSNEQFF. The rearrangement joins TRBV3-1 to TRBJ2-1, with D possibly called TRBD1 or TRBD2 (5 bases each). The V gene's germline CDR1 is LGHDT and CDR2 YNNKEL (reference sequence). The length of the CDR3 is 13 residues. Trimming left V 8 bases short and J 6 bases short, with 14 bases between.

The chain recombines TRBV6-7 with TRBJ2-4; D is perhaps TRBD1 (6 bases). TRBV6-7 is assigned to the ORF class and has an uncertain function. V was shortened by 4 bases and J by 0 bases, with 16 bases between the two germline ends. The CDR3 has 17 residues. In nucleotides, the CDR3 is TGTGCCAGCAGTTCGAGGACAGACGCACTAGCCAAAAACATTCAGTACTTC. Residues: CASSSRTDALAKNIQYF.

The CDR3 protein is CSAMGLAGWADTQYF. CDR3 DNA sequence: TGCAGTGCTATGGGACTAGCGGGATGGGCAGATACGCAGTATTTT. The chain links TRBV20-1 to TRBJ2-3, with 13 bases aligning to TRBD2. Germline CDR1 reads DFQATT; CDR2 reads SNEGSKA (reference sequence). V lost 4 bases, J lost 4 bases, and 5 bases stayed unmatched. CDR3 length: 15 amino acids.

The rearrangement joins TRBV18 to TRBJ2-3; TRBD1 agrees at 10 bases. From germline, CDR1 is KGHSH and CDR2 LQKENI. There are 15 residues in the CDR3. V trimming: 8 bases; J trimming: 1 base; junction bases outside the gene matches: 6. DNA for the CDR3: TGTGCCAGCCGCCCTGGGACAGGGGGCACAGATACGCAGTATTTT. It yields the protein CASRPGTGGTDTQYF.

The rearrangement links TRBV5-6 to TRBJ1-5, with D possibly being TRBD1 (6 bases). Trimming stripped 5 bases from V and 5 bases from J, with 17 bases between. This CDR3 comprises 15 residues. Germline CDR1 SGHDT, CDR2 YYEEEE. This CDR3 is CASSRGQSLDQPQHF. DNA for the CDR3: TGTGCCAGCAGTCGCGGACAGTCCCTGGATCAGCCCCAGCATTTT.

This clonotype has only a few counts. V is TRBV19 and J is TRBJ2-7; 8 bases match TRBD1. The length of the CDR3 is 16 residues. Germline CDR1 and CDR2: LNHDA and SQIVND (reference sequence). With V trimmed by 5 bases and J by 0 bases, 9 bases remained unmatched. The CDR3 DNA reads TGTGCCAGTAGTCTCGGGGACAGGCGTGACTCCTACGAGCAGTACTTC. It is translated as CASSLGDRRDSYEQYF. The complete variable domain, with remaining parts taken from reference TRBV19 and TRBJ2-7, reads DGGITQSPKYLFRKEGQNVTLSCEQNLNHDAMYWYRQDPGQGLRLIYYSQIVNDFQKGDIAEGYSVSREKKESFPLTVTSAQKNPTAFYLCASSLGDRRDSYEQYFGPGTRLTVT.

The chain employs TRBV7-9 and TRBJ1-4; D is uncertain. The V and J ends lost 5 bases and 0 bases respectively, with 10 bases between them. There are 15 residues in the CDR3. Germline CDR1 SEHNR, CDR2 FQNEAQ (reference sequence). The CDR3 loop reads CASSPAPATNEKLFF. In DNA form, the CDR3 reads TGTGCCAGCAGCCCAGCACCGGCAACTAATGAAAAACTGTTTTTT.

CDR3 coding DNA: TGTGCCAGCAGCTCCAGGGGGTTCTCCTACAATGAGCAGTTCTTC. The encoded protein is CASSSRGFSYNEQFF. The chain recombines TRBV7-3 with TRBJ2-1, with TRBD1 identical over 7 bases. CDR1 SGHTA and CDR2 FQGTGA come from the germline V gene. The CDR3 has 15 residues. With V trimmed by 4 bases and J by 0 bases, 3 bases remained unmatched.

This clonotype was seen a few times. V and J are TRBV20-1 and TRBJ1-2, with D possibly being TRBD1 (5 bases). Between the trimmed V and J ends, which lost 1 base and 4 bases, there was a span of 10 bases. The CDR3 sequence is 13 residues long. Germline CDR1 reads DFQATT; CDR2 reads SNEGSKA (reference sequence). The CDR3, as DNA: TGCAGTGCTAGAGTGCCGGGGACCTATGGCTACACCTTC. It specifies CSARVPGTYGYTF.

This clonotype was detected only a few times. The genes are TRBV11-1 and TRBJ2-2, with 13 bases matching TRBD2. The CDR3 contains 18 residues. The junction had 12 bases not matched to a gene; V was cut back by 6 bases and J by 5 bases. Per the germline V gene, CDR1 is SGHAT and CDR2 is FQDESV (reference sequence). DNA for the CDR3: TGTGCCAGCAGATTTCGGACTAGCGGGAGCAGTGTTACCGGGGAGCTGTTTTTT. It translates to CASRFRTSGSSVTGELFF.

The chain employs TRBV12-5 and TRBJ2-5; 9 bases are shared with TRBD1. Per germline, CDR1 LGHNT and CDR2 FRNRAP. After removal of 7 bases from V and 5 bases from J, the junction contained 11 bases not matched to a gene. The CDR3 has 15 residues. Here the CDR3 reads CASAMPTGGEETQYF. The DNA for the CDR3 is TGTGCTAGTGCCATGCCAACAGGGGGCGAGGAGACCCAGTACTTC.

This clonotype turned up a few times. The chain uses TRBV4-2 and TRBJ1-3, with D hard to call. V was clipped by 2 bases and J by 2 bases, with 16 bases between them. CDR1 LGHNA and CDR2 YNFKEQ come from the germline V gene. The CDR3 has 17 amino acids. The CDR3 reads CASSQNPTGRAGNTIYF. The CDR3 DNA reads TGTGCCAGCAGCCAAAATCCCACCGGGAGGGCTGGAAACACCATATATTTT.

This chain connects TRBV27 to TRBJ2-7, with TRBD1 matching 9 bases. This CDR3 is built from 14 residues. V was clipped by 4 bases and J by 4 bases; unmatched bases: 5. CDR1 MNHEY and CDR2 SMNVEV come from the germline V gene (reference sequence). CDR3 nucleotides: TGTGCCAGCAGTTCCCGGGACAGGGTTTACGAGCAGTACTTC. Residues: CASSSRDRVYEQYF.

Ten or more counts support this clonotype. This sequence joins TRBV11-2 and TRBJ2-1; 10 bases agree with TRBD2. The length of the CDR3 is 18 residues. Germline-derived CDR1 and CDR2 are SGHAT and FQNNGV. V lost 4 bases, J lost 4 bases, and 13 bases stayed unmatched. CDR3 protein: CASSSPTSGYPNYNEQFF. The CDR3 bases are TGTGCCAGCAGCTCCCCGACTAGCGGGTATCCCAATTACAATGAGCAGTTCTTC. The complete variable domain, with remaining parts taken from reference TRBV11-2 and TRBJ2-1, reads EAGVAQSPRYKIIEKRQSVAFWCNPISGHATLYWYQQILGQGPKLLIQFQNNGVVDDSQLPKDRFSAERLKGVDSTLKIQPAKLEDSAVYLCASSSPTSGYPNYNEQFFGPGTRLTVL.

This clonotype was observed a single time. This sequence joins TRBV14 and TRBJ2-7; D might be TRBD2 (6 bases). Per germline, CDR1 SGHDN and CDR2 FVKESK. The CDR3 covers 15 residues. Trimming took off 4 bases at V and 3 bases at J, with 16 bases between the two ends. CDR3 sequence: CASSPRDSSHYEQYF. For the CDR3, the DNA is TGTGCCAGCAGCCCCCGGGACTCTTCTCACTACGAGCAGTACTTC.